These 9 T cell receptor beta chains share one sample of origin, sequenced in a study of blood T cell repertoires in COVID-19. Libraries were prepared by immunoSEQ multiplex PCR; TCRdb keeps only in-frame clonotypes and omits some of them. Here the sample spans 230,000 or so clones, 88% being singletons. Sequencing was performed on PBMCs or T cells enriched from blood (not recorded which). The receptor set was obtained from a woman between 25 and 40 years old who had recovered from COVID-19.

The rearrangement uses TRBV7-2 and TRBJ2-7; 7 bases map to TRBD2. V gave up 5 bases and J gave up 7 bases; unmatched junction bases: 11. This CDR3 has 14 residues. The germline gives CDR1 SGHTA, CDR2 FQGNSA. The DNA of the CDR3 is TGTGCCAGCAGCCCCCGGACTAGGAGTTGGGAGCAGTACTTC. This codes for CASSPRTRSWEQYF.

This rearrangement joins TRBV19 to TRBJ2-7; TRBD2 might be the D (5 bases). This CDR3 region has 13 residues. Germline values: CDR1 LNHDA, CDR2 SQIVND (reference sequence). V lost 3 bases to trimming and J lost 5 bases, with 11 bases between them. This chain's CDR3 is CASSMVLAHEQYF. The CDR3 coding sequence is TGTGCCAGTAGTATGGTGCTAGCCCACGAGCAGTACTTC.

The rearrangement links TRBV19 to TRBJ1-5; D gene ambiguous. The CDR3 contains 13 residues. V was trimmed by 1 base and J by 6 bases, leaving 7 bases between them. The germline V gene encodes CDR1 LNHDA and CDR2 SQIVND (reference sequence). CDR3 nucleotide sequence: TGTGCCAGTAGTATAGCGGGAGTTCAGCCCCAGCATTTT. Its translation: CASSIAGVQPQHF.

The chain combines TRBV6-4 with TRBJ1-5, with D perhaps TRBD1 (5 bases). The CDR3 runs 13 residues. Germline CDR1 reads MRHNA; CDR2 reads SNTAGT. Deletions cut 4 bases from V and 7 bases from J, with 11 bases between. The CDR3 sequence is CASSVGGGQPQHF. Here the CDR3 DNA reads TGTGCCAGCAGTGTGGGGGGGGGACAGCCCCAGCATTTT.

The chain recombines TRBV7-2 with TRBJ1-6; the D gene is possibly TRBD1 (5 bases). Trimming stripped 3 bases from V and 9 bases from J, with 6 bases between. The CDR3 is made up of 12 amino acids. The V gene's germline CDR1 is SGHTA and CDR2 FQGNSA. This CDR3 is CASSFDSSPLHF. Here the CDR3 DNA reads TGTGCCAGCAGCTTCGACAGTTCACCCCTCCACTTT.

The chain uses TRBV7-2 and TRBJ2-1; D possibly corresponds to TRBD2 (5 bases). Trimming shortened V by 6 bases and J by 4 bases, and 13 bases separated the two germline ends. Germline-derived CDR1 and CDR2 are SGHTA and FQGNSA. CDR3 length equals 14 residues. The CDR3 spells CASREGLIYNEQFF. Here the CDR3 DNA reads TGTGCCAGCAGAGAGGGTTTAATATACAATGAGCAGTTCTTC.

The chain has TRBV7-2 and TRBJ1-5; no clear D. V lost 0 bases, J lost 4 bases, and 7 bases lay in between. The CDR3 is made up of 14 amino acids. Germline V gives CDR1 SGHTA, CDR2 FQGNSA. CDR3 in DNA: TGTGCCAGCAGCTTAGCGCTAGGAAATCAGCCCCAGCATTTT. Translating gives CASSLALGNQPQHF.

The chain recombines TRBV4-2 with TRBJ1-2; TRBD1 matches at 9 bases. Germline lookup yields CDR1 LGHNA and CDR2 YNFKEQ. J lost 8 bases, V lost 0 bases, and 16 bases had no gene match. The CDR3 length is 18 residues. This CDR3 reads CASSQDHDRGTVIFGYTF. In DNA, the CDR3 is TGTGCCAGCAGCCAAGATCATGACAGGGGGACCGTCATCTTCGGCTACACCTTC.

This clone turned up a few times. The gene calls are TRBV19 and TRBJ1-2, with TRBD1 matching over 8 bases. This CDR3 comprises 13 residues. Germline V CDR1 and CDR2: LNHDA, SQIVND (reference sequence). V was clipped by 7 bases and J by 7 bases; unmatched bases: 8. CDR3 DNA sequence: TGTGCCAGTACCAAAGGACAGGGCAGTGGCTACACCTTC. Protein: CASTKGQGSGYTF.